In this sample, the clone carrying this TCR beta chain turned up once. The sample originates from a study of graft-versus-host responses after intestinal transplantation. Using immunoSEQ multiplex PCR, the repertoire was profiled, and TCRdb retains in-frame clones only, with some absent. The table records 6,000 to 8,000 clones, approximately 25% of them present only once. V was pared by 4 bases and J by 2 bases, with 6 bases between. The CDR3 consists of 12 residues. The V gene's germline CDR1 is SGHTA and CDR2 FQGTGA. Irradiated, violet-dye-labeled stimulator cells, some 200,000 in number, were plated with some 200,000 CFSE-labeled responder cells.

The input for sequencing was alloreactive CD8+ T cells from a mixed lymphocyte reaction culture, taken before transplantation. Specified subset: CFSE-low proliferating T cells sorted from roughly 6-day pre-transplant mixed lymphocyte reaction (GvH or HvG direction). This sequence was found in a human patient who was an organ donor for intestinal transplantation. The V call is TRBV7-3, the J call TRBJ2-7; D unclear. The CDR3 nucleotides read TGTGCCAGCAGCTCCGTTCCCTACGAGCAGTACTTC. Its protein product is CASSSVPYEQYF.